This TCR beta chain derives from a study of monozygotic twins with inflammatory bowel disease. Study findings and constraints: There was no support for any single strong signal or clonotype associated with IBD.

With regard to this clonotype: Its antigen is unknown.

Donors each contributed one blood sample measuring 2 to 3 ml. UMIs bearing a 6-nucleotide sample barcode were added through template switching. PCR of TCRalpha and TCRbeta cDNA was nested, with two rounds of around 15 and 9 cycles. From its re-call of the 5' RACE reads, TCRdb lists each CDR3 protein once, without DNA. The table lists hundreds of thousands of distinct CDR3 sequences. The CDR3 loop spans 12 amino acids. Germline CDR1 SQVTM, CDR2 ANQGSEA. The sample taken for sequencing was blood. This chain connects TRBV29-1 to TRBJ1-1; TCRdb's D call of TRBD1 is untestable without DNA. The receptor's source is a human donor with ulcerative colitis or Crohn's disease, or a healthy co-twin of an affected twin (not recorded which). This CDR3 reads CSVTPGVAGAFF.